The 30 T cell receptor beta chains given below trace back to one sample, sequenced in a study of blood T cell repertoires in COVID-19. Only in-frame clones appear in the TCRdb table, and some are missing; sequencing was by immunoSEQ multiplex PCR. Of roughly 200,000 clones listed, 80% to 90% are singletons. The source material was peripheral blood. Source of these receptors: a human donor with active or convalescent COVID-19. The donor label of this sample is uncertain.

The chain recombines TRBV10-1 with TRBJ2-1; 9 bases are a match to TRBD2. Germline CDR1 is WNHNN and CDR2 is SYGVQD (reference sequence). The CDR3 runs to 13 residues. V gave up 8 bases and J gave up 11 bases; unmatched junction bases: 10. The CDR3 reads CASASAGTSKQFF. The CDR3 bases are TGCGCCAGCGCTTCCGCCGGGACTAGCAAGCAGTTCTTC.

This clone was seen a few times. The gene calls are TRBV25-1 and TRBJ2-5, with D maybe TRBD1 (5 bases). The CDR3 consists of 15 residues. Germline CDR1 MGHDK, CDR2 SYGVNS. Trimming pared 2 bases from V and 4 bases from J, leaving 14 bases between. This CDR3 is CASSEQGSFRETQYF. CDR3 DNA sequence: TGTGCCAGCAGTGAACAGGGTTCGTTTAGAGAGACCCAGTACTTC. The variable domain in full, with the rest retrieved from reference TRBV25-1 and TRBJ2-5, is EADIYQTPRYLVIGTGKKITLECSQTMGHDKMYWYQQDPGMELHLIHYSYGVNSTEKGDLSSESTVSRIRTEHFPLTLESARPSHTSQYLCASSEQGSFRETQYFGPGTRLLVL.

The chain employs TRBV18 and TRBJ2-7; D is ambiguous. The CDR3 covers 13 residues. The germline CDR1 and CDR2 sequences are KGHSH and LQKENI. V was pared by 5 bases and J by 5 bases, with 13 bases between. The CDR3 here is CASSYDSAHEQYF. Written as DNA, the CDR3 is TGTGCCAGCTCATACGACTCAGCCCACGAGCAGTACTTC.

As DNA, the CDR3 is TGTGCCAGCAGTGTAGAGGGATTCACCGGGGAGCTGTTTTTT. Encoded protein: CASSVEGFTGELFF. The chain recombines TRBV2 with TRBJ2-2; the D gene is possibly TRBD2 (5 bases). Germline assignment: CDR1 SNHLY and CDR2 FYNNEI. The CDR3 contains 14 residues. With 4 bases removed from V and 4 bases from J, the gap between germline ends came to 10 bases.

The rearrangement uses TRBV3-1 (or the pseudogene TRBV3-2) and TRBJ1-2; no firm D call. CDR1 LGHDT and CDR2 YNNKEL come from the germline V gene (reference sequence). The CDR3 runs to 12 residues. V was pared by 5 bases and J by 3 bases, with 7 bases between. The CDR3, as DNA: TGTGCCAGCAGCGACACCGACTATGGCTACACCTTC. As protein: CASSDTDYGYTF.

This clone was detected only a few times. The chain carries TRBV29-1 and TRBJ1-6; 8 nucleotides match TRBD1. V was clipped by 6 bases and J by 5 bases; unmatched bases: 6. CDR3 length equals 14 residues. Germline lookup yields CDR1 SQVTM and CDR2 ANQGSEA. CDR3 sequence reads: CSVGQGLNNSPLHF. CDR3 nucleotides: TGCAGCGTAGGACAGGGTCTGAATAATTCACCCCTCCACTTT.

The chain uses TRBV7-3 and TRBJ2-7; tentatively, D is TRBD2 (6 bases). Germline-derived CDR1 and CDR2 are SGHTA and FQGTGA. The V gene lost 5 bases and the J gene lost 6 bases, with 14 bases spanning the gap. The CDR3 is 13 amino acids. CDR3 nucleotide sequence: TGTGCCAGCAGCGATGGGAGGTTGAGCGAGCAGTACTTC. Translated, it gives CASSDGRLSEQYF.

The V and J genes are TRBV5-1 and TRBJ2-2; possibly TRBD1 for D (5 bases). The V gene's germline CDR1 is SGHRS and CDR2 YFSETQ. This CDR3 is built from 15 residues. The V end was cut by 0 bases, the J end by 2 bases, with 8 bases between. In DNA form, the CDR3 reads TGCGCCAGCAGCTTGGGACAGTACAACACCGGGGAGCTGTTTTTT. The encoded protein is CASSLGQYNTGELFF.

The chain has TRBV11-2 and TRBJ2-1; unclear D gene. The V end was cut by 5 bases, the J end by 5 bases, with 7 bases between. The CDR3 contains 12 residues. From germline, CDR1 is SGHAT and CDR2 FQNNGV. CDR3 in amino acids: CASSRLDNEQFF. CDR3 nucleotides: TGTGCCAGCAGCCGCCTAGACAATGAGCAGTTCTTC.

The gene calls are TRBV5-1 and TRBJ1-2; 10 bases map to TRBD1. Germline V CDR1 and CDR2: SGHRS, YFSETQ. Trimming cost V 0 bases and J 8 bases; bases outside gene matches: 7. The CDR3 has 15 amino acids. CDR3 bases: TGCGCCAGCAGCTTGGAGGGACAGGGGCTACGGGGCTACACCTTC. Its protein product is CASSLEGQGLRGYTF. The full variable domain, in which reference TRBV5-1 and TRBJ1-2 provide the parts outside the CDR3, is KAGVTQTPRYLIKTRGQQVTLSCSPISGHRSVSWYQQTPGQGLQFLFEYFSETQRNKGNFPGRFSGRQFSNSRSEMNVSTLELGDSALYLCASSLEGQGLRGYTFGSGTRLTVV.

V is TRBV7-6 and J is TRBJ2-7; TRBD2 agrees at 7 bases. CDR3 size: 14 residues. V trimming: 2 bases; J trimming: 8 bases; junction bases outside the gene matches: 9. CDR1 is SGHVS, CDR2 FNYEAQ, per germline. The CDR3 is CASSLSGGRDKQYF. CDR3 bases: TGTGCCAGCAGCTTATCTGGGGGGAGGGATAAGCAGTACTTC.

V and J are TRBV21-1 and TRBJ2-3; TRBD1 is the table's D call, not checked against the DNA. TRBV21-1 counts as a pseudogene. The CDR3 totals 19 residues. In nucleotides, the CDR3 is TGTGCCAGCAGCAGACAAGACAGGGACCGAAGGGCGCGGACAGATACGCAGTATTTT. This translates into CASSRQDRDRRARTDTQYF.

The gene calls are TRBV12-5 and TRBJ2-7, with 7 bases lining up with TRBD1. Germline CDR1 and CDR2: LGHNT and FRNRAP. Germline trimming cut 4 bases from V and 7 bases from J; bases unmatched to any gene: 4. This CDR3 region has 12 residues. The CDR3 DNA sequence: TGTGCTAGTGGTTCGACAGGGAATGAGCAGTACTTC. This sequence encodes CASGSTGNEQYF.

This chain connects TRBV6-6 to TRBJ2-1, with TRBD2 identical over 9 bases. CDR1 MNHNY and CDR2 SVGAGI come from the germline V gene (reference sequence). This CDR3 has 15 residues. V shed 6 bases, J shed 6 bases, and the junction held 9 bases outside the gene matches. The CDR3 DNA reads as TGTGCCAGCAGCCTGGGACTAGCCGGGTCCAATGAGCAGTTCTTC. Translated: CASSLGLAGSNEQFF.

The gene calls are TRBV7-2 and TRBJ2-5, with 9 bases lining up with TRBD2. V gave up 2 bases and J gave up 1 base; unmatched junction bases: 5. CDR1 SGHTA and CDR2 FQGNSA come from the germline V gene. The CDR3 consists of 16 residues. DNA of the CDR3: TGTGCCAGCAGCTTACGTAGCGGGGGCATCCAAGAGACCCAGTACTTC. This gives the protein CASSLRSGGIQETQYF.

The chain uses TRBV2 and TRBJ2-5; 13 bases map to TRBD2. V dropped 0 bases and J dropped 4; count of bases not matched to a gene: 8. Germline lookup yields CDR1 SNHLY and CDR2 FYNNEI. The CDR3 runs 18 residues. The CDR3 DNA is TGTGCCAGCAGTGAAGCTAGTGGACTAGCGGGAGTCTCAGAGACCCAGTACTTC. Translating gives CASSEASGLAGVSETQYF.

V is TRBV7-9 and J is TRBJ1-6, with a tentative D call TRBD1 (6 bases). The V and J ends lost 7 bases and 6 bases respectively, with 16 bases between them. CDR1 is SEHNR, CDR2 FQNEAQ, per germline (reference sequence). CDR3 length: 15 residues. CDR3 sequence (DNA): TGTGCCAGCACCCTGTTCCGGGACATTAATTCACCCCTCCACTTT. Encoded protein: CASTLFRDINSPLHF.

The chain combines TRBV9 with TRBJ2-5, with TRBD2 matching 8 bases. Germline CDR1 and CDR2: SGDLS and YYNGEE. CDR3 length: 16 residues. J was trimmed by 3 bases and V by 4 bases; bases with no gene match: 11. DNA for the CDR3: TGTGCCAGCAGCATACTTCCCGGGACTAGGGAAGAGACCCAGTACTTC. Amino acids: CASSILPGTREETQYF.

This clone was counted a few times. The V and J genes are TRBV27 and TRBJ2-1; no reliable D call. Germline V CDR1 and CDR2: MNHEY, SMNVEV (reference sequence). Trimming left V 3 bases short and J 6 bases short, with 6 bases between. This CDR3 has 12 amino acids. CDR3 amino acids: CASSFSGNEQFF. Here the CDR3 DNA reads TGTGCCAGCAGTTTTTCCGGCAATGAGCAGTTCTTC.

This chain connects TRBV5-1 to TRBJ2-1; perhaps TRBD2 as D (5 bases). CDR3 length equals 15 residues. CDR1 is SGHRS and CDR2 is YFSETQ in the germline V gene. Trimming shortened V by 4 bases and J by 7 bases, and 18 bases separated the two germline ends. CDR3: CASSVGAGATNEQFF. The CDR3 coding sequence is TGCGCCAGCAGCGTTGGTGCGGGCGCTACGAATGAGCAGTTCTTC.

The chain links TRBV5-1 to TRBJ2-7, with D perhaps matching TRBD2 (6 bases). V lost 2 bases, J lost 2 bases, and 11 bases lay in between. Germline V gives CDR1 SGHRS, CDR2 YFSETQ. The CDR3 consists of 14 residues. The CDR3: CASSFRGGTYEQYF. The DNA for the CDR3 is TGCGCCAGCAGCTTCCGGGGAGGCACCTACGAGCAGTACTTC.

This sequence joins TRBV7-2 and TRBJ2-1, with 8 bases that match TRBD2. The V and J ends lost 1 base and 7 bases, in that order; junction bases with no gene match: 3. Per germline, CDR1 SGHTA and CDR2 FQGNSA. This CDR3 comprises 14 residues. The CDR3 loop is CASSLETSGNEQFF. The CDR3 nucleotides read TGTGCCAGCAGCTTAGAAACTAGCGGAAATGAGCAGTTCTTC. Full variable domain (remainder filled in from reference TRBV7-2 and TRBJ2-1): GAGVSQSPSNKVTEKGKDVELRCDPISGHTALYWYRQSLGQGLEFLIYFQGNSAPDKSGLPSDRFSAERTGGSVSTLTIQRTQQEDSAVYLCASSLETSGNEQFFGPGTRLTVL.

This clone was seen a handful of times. The DNA of the CDR3 is TGTGCCAGCAGACCAGGGTCTGGAAACACCATATATTTT. Translation: CASRPGSGNTIYF. The chain has TRBV12-3 or TRBV12-4 and TRBJ1-3; TRBD1 might be the D (5 bases). The CDR3 runs 13 residues. The V and J ends lost 6 bases and 1 base respectively, with 7 bases between them.

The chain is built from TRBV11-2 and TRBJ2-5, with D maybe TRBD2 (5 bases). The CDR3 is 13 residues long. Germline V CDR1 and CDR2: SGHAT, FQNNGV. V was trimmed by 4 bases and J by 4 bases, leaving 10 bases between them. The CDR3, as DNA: TGTGCCAGCAGCTCCAACGCGGGAGAGACCCAGTACTTC. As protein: CASSSNAGETQYF.

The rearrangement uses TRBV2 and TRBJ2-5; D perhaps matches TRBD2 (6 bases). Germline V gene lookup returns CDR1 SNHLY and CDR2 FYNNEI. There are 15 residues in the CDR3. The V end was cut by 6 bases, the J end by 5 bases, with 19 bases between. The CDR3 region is CASSFQGRERETQYF. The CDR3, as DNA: TGTGCCAGCAGCTTCCAAGGGCGGGAAAGGGAGACCCAGTACTTC.

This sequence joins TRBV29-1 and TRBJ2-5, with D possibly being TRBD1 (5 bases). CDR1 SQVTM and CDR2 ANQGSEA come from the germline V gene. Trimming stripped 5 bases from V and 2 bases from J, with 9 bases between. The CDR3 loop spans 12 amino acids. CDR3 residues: CSVRQPQETQYF. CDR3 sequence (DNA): TGCAGCGTTAGACAGCCACAAGAGACCCAGTACTTC.

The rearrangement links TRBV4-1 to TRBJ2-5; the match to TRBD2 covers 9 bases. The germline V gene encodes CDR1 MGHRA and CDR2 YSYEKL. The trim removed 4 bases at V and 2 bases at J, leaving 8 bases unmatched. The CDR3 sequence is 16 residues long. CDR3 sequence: CASSPAAGGTQETQYF. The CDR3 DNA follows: TGCGCCAGCAGCCCAGCCGCGGGGGGGACACAAGAGACCCAGTACTTC.

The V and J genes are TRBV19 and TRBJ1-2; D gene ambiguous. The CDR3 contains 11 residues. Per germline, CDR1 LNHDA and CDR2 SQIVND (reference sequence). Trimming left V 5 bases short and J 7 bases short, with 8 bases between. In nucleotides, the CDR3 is TGTGCCAGTAGTGGGTGGGCTGGCTACACCTTC. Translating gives CASSGWAGYTF.

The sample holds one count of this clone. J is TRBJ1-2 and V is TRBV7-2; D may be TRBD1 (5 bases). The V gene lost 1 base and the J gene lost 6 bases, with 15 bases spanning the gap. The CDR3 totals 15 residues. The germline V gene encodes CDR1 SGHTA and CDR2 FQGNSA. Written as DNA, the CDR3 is TGTGCCAGCAGCTTAGTTTCTGGGGCGTGGGATGGCTACACCTTC. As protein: CASSLVSGAWDGYTF.

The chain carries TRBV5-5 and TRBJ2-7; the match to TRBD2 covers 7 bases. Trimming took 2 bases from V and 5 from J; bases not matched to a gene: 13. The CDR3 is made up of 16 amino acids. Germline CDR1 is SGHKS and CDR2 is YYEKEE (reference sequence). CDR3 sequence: CASSFTTAGRADEQYF. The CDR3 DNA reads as TGTGCCAGCAGCTTCACTACAGCGGGGAGGGCCGACGAGCAGTACTTC.